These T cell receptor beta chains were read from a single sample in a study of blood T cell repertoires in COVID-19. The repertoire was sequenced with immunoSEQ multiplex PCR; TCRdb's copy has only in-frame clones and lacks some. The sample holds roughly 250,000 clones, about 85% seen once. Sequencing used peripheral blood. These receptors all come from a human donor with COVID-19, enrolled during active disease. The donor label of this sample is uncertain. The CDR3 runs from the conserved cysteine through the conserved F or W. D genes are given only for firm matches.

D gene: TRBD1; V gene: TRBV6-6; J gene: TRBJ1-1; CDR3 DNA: TGTGCCAGCAGTAGATCCCCGACAGGGGGCAAGGGCACTGAAGCTTTCTTT; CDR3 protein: CASSRSPTGGKGTEAFF
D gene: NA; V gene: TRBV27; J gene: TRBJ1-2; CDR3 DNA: TGTGCCAGCAGAGATACAGGGAGCCACTATGGCTACACCTTC; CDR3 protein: CASRDTGSHYGYTF
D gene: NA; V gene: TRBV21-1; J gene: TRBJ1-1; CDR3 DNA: TGTGCCAGCAGCAACGAACGGACGACAGGGACCCTAGAAGGCACTGAAGCTTTCTTT; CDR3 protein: CASSNERTTGTLEGTEAFF
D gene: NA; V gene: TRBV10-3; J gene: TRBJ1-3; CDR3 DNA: TGTGCCATCAGTGACTACCAAAACTCTGGAAACACCATATATTTT; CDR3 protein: CAISDYQNSGNTIYF
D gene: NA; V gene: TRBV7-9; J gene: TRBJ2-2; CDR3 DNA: TGTGCCAGCAGCCTCGGGACATTTTATGAGCCCGGGGAGCTGTTTTTT; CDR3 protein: CASSLGTFYEPGELFF
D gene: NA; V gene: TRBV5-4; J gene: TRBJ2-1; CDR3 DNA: TGTGCCAGCAGCTTGGAACTCGGACTTTACAATGAGCAGTTCTTC; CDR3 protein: CASSLELGLYNEQFF
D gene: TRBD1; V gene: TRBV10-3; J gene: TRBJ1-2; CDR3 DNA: TGTGCCATCAGTGGTCCCGACAGGGCCCTTAACTATGGCTACACCTTC; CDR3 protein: CAISGPDRALNYGYTF
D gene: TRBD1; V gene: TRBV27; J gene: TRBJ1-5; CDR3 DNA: TGTGCCAGCAGTTCCGCGACCGGGACAGGGGTTCGTCAGCCCCAGCATTTT; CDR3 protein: CASSSATGTGVRQPQHF
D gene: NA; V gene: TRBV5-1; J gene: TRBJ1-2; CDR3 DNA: TGCGCCAGCAGCTTGGAAGGCAGGGTTGACTATGGCTACACCTTC; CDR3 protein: CASSLEGRVDYGYTF
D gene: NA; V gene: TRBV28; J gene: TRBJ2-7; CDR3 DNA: TGTGCCAGCAGCCCCGCGGGGAACTCCTACGAGCAGTACTTC; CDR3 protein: CASSPAGNSYEQYF
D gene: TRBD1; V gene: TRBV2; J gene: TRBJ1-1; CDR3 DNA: TGTGCCAGCAGTGAATACAGGGGCAACACTGAAGCTTTCTTT; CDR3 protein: CASSEYRGNTEAFF